The following is a T cell receptor (beta chain) sequence with its context. These data are taken from a study of T cells in Graves' hyperthyroidism and ophthalmopathy. V dropped 10 bases and J dropped 3 bases, with 10 bases sitting between them. The germline V gene encodes CDR1 MGHDK and CDR2 SYGVNS. This CDR3 has 11 residues. TCR beta CDR3 region amplification was performed from RNA transcripts. Initially, a first-round RT-PCR of the TCR CDR3 employed the HTBI primer set. TCRdb fed the multiplex PCR reads into MiXCR, producing one record per CDR3 protein. In the table there are approximately 49,000 distinct CDR3 sequences, around 55% of which are singletons.

The sequenced sample consisted of peripheral blood or thyroid tissue (not recorded which). The TCR sequence derives from a man younger than 30 with Graves' hyperthyroidism. J is TRBJ2-7 and V is TRBV25-1; D call uncertain. In DNA, the CDR3 is TGTGCCACCTTATCATTCTACGAGCAGTACTTC. It translates to CATLSFYEQYF.